The present TCR beta chain was sequenced within a study of human T cells and chemical hapten exposure. Study background: Yields of TCR per sample differed, chiefly owing to small differences in pooled library volume.

Time point denoted: patch test 2, 6 weeks after DPC sensitization. Noted treatment: therapeutic diphenylcyclopropenone sensitization with weekly scalp DPC. TCRdb analysed the RACE reads with MiXCR anew, one entry per CDR3 protein. The sample lists 95,000 or so distinct CDR3 sequences, about an eighth seen once, with around 3% in the top ten. The CDR3 spans 17 residues. CDR1 and CDR2 (germline): MNHEY, SVGEGT. Trimming took 2 bases from V and 6 from J, leaving 20 bases between them. This clonotype was recorded a few times. Its antigen is unidentified. Study findings and constraints: Against controls, expanded TCRs gave rise to significantly more large CDR3 similarity clusters.

The specimen was whole blood, collected in connection with sensitization to the hapten diphenylcyclopropenone (DPC). This TCR came from a woman in her 40s with alopecia areata. Some clones in this sample may be carry-over from other donors' samples. V gene TRBV6-2 or TRBV6-3 combines with J gene TRBJ2-1, with D possibly being TRBD2 (6 bases). CDR3 DNA: TGTGCCAGCAGTTACCCTGCGATGGGGAGGAGGGGCAATGAGCAGTTCTTC. Translating it yields CASSYPAMGRRGNEQFF.